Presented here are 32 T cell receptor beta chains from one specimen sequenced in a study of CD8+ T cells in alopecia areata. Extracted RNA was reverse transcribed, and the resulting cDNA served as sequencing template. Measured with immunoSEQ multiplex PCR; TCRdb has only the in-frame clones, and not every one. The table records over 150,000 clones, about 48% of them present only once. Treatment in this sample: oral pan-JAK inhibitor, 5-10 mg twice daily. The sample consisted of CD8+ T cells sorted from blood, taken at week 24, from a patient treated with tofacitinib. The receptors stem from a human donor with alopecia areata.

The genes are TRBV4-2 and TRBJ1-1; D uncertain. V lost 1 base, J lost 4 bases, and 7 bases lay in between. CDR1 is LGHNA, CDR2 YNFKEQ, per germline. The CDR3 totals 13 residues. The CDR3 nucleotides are TGTGCCAGCAGCCAAGTCCGGGCCACTGAAGCTTTCTTT. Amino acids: CASSQVRATEAFF.

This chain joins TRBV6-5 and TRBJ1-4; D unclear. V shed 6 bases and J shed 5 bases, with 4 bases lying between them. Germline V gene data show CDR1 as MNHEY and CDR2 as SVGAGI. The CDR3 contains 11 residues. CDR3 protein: CASRGNEKLFF. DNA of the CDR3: TGTGCCAGCAGGGGGAATGAAAAACTGTTTTTT.

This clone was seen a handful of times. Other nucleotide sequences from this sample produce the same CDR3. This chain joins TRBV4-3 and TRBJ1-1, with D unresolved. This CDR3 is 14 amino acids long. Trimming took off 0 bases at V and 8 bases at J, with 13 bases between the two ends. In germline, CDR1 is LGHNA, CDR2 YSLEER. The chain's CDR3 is CASSQDVGFTEAFF. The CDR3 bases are TGCGCCAGCAGCCAAGATGTCGGCTTTACAGAAGCTTTCTTT.

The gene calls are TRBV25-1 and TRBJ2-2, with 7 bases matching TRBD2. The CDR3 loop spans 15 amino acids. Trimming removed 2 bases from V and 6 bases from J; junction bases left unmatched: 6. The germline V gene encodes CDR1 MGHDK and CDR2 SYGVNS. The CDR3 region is CASSEPWGGSGELFF. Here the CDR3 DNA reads TGTGCCAGCAGTGAACCTTGGGGGGGGTCCGGGGAGCTGTTTTTT.

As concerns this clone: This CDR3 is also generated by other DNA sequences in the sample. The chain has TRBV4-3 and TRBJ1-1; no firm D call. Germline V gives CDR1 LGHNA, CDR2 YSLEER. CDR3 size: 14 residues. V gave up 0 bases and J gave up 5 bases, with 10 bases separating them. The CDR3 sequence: CASSQDRVGTEAFF. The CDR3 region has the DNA TGCGCCAGCAGCCAAGATCGGGTAGGGACTGAAGCTTTCTTT.

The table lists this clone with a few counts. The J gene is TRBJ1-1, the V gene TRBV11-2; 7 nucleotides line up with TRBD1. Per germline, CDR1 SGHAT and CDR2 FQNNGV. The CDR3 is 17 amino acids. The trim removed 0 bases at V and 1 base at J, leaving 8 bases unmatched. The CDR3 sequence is CASSLEETGRRNTEAFF. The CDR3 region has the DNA TGTGCCAGCAGCTTAGAGGAGACAGGGAGGCGGAACACTGAAGCTTTCTTT.

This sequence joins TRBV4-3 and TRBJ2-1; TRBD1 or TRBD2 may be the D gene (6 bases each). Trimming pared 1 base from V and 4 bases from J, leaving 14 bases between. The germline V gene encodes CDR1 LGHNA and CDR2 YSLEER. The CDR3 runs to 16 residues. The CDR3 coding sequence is TGCGCCAGCAGCCAAGGACGCACGGGGGCTTACAATGAGCAGTTCTTC. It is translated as CASSQGRTGAYNEQFF.

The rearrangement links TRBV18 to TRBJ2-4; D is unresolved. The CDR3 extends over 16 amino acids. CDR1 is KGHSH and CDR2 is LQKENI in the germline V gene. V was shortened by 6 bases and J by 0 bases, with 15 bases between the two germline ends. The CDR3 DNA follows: TGTGCCAGCTCCAGCGACGGATTCATAGCCAAAAACATTCAGTACTTC. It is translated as CASSSDGFIAKNIQYF.

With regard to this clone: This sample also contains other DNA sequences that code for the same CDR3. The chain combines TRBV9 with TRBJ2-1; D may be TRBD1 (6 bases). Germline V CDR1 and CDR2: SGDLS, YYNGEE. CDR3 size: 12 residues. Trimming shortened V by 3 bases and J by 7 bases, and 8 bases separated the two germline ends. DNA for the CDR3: TGTGCCAGCAGCGGGGGGCATAATGAGCAGTTCTTC. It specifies CASSGGHNEQFF.

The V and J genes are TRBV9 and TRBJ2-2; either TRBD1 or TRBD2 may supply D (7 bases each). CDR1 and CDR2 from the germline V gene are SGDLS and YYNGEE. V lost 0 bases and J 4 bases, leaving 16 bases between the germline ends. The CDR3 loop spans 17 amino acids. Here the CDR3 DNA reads TGTGCCAGCAGCGTAGGGGAGGGGGCGCGGATCACCGGGGAGCTGTTTTTT. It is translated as CASSVGEGARITGELFF.

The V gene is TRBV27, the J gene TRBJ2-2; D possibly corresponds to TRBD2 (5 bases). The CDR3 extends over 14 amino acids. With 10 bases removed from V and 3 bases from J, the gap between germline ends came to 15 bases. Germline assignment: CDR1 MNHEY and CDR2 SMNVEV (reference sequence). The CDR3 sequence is CATRGWGDTGELFF. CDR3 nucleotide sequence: TGTGCCACCAGAGGGTGGGGTGACACCGGGGAGCTGTTTTTT.

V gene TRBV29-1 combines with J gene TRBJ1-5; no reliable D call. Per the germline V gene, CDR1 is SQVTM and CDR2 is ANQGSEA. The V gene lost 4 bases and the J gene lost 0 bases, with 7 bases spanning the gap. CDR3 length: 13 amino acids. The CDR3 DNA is TGCAGCGTTGCGGAGGGTAGCAATCAGCCCCAGCATTTT. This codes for CSVAEGSNQPQHF.

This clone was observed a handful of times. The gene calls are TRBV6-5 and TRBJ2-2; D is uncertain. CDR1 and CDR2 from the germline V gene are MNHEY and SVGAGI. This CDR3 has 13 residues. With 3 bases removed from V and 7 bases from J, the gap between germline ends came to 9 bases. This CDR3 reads CASSYLKNGELFF. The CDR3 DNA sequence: TGTGCCAGCAGTTATTTGAAAAACGGGGAGCTGTTTTTT.

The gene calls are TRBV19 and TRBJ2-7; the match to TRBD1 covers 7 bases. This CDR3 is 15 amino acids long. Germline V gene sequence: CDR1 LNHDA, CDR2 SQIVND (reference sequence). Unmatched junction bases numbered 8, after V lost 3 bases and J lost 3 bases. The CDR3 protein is CASSISTGAGYEQYF. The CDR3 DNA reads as TGTGCCAGTAGTATCTCCACAGGGGCCGGCTACGAGCAGTACTTC.

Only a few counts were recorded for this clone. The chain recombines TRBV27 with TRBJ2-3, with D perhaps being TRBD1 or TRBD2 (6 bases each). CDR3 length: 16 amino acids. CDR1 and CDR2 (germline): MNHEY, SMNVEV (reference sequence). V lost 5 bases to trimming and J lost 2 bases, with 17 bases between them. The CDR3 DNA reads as TGTGCCAGCAGTCTGACTCTTAGGGGGGACACAGATACGCAGTATTTT. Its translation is CASSLTLRGDTDTQYF.

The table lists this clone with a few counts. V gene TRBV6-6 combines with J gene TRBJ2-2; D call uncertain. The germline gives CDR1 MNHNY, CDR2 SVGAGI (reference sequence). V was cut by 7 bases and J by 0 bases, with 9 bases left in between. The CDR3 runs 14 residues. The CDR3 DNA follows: TGTGCCAGCACTCCGCAGCCGAACACCGGGGAGCTGTTTTTT. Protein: CASTPQPNTGELFF.

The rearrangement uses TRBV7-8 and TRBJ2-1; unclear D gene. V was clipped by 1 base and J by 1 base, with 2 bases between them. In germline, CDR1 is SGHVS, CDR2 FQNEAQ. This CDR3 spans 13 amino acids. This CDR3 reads CASSLVSYNEQFF. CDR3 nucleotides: TGTGCCAGCAGCTTAGTATCCTACAATGAGCAGTTCTTC.

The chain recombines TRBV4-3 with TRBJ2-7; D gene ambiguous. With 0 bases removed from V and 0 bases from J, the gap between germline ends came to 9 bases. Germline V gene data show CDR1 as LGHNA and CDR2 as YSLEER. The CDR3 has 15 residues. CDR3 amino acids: CASSQDGDSSYEQYF. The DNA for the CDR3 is TGCGCCAGCAGCCAAGACGGAGATAGCTCCTACGAGCAGTACTTC.

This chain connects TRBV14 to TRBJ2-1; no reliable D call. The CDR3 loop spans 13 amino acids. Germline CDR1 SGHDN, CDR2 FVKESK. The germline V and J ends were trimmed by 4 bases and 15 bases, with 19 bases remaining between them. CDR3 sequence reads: CASSPTMWVEAFF. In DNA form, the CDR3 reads TGTGCCAGCAGCCCTACCATGTGGGTTGAGGCGTTCTTC.

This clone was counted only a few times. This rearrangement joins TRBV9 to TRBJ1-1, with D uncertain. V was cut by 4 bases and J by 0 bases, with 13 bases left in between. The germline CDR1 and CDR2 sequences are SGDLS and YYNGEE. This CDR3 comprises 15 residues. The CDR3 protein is CASSISREMNTEAFF. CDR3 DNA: TGTGCCAGCAGCATATCGCGGGAGATGAACACTGAAGCTTTCTTT.

CDR3 nucleotides: TGTGCCTGGAGTATGCAGGGGGCCTATGAGCAGTTCTTC. Its translation: CAWSMQGAYEQFF. The chain links TRBV30 to TRBJ2-1; 8 bases are shared with TRBD1. CDR1 is GTSNPN, CDR2 SVGIG, per germline (reference sequence). This CDR3 is 13 amino acids long. V was clipped by 2 bases and J by 8 bases; unmatched bases: 5. The entire variable domain, with the rest obtained from reference TRBV30 and TRBJ2-1, is as follows: SQTIHQWPATLVQPVGSPLSLECTVEGTSNPNLYWYRQAAGRGLQLLFYSVGIGQISSEVPQNLSASRPQDRQFILSSKKLLLSDSGFYLCAWSMQGAYEQFFGPGTRLTVL.

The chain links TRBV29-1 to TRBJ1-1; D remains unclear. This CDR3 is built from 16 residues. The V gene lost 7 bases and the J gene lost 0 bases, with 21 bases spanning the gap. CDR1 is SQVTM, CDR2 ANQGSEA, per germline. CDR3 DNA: TGCAGCGCTTACATCAGCTCCCCATTCATGAACACTGAAGCTTTCTTT. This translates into CSAYISSPFMNTEAFF. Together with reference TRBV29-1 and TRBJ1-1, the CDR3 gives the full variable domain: SAVISQKPSRDICQRGTSLTIQCQVDSQVTMMFWYRQQPGQSLTLIATANQGSEATYESGFVIDKFPISRPNLTFSTLTVSNMSPEDSSIYLCSAYISSPFMNTEAFFGQGTRLTVV.

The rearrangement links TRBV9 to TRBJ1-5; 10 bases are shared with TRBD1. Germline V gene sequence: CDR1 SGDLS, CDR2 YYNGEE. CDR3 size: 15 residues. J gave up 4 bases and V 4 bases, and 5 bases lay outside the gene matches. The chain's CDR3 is CASSPGTGANQPQHF. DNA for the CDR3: TGTGCCAGCAGCCCAGGGACAGGGGCAAATCAGCCCCAGCATTTT.

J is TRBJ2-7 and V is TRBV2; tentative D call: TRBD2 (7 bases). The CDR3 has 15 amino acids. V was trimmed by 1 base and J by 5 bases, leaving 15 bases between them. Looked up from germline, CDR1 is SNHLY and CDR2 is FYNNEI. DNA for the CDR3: TGTGCCAGCAGTGAAGGGTTGGGAGGGGGAAACGAGCAGTACTTC. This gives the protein CASSEGLGGGNEQYF.

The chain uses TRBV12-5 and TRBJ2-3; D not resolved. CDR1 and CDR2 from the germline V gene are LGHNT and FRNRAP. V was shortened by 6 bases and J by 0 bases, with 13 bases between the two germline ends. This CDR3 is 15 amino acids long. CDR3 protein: CASGPEWASTDTQYF. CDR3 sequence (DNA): TGTGCTAGTGGACCGGAGTGGGCTAGCACAGATACGCAGTATTTT.

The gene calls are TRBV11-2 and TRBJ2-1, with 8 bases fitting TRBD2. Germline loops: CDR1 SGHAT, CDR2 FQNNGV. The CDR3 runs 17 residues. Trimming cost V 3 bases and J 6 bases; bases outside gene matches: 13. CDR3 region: CASSFGGGSPLRNEQFF. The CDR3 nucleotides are TGTGCCAGCAGCTTCGGCGGGGGGTCCCCTCTTCGCAATGAGCAGTTCTTC. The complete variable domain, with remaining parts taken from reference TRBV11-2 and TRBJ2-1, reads EAGVAQSPRYKIIEKRQSVAFWCNPISGHATLYWYQQILGQGPKLLIQFQNNGVVDDSQLPKDRFSAERLKGVDSTLKIQPAKLEDSAVYLCASSFGGGSPLRNEQFFGPGTRLTVL.

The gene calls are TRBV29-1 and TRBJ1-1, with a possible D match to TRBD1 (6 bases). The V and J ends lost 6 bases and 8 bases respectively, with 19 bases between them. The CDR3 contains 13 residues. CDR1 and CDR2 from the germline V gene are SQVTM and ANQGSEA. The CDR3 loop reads CSVLPTGKLEAFF. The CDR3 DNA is TGCAGCGTCTTACCCACAGGGAAACTCGAAGCTTTCTTT.

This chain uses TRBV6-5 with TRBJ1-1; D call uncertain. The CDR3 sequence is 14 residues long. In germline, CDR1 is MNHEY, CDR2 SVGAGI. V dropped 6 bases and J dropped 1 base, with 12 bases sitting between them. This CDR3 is CASSQSVGNTEAFF. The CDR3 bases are TGTGCCAGCAGCCAGAGTGTTGGGAACACTGAAGCTTTCTTT.

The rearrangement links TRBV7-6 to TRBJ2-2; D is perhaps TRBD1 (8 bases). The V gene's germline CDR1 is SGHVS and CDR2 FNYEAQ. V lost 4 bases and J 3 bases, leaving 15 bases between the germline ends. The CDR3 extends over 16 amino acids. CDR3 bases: TGTGCCAGCAGCTCGAGCGGGACAGGAGACACCGGGGAGCTGTTTTTT. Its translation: CASSSSGTGDTGELFF.

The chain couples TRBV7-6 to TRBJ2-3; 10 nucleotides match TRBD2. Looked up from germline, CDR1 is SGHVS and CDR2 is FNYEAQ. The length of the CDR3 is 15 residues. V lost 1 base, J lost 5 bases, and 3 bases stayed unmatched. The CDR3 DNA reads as TGTGCCAGCAGCTTAGTTCCTAGCGGGGGAGATACGCAGTATTTT. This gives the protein CASSLVPSGGDTQYF. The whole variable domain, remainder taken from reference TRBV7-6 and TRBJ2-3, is GAGVSQSPRYKVTKRGQDVALRCDPISGHVSLYWYRQALGQGPEFLTYFNYEAQQDKSGLPNDRFSAERPEGSISTLTIQRTEQRDSAMYRCASSLVPSGGDTQYFGPGTRLTVL.

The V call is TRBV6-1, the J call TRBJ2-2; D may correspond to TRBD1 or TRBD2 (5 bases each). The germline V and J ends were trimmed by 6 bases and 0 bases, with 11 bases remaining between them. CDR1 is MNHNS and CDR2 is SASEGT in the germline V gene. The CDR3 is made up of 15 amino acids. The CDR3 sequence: CASRAGTTNTGELFF. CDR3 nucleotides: TGTGCCAGCAGAGCCGGGACCACGAACACCGGGGAGCTGTTTTTT.

Here the CDR3 reads CASRQRNEQYF. CDR3 DNA sequence: TGCGCCAGCCGACAACGTAACGAGCAGTACTTC. The chain combines TRBV23-1 with TRBJ2-5; D not certain. The J call may be incorrect, as the DNA end agrees better with TRBJ2-7. TRBV23-1 is an ORF for which the function is uncertain. The CDR3 extends over 11 amino acids.